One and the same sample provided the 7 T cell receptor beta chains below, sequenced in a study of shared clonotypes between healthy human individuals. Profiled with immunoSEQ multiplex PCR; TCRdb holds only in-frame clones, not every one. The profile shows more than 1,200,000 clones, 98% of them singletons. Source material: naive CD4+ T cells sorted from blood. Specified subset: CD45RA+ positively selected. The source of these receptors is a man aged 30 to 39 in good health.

The CDR3 reads CASSRGTVNGYTF. CDR3 DNA sequence: TGTGCCAGTAGTCGGGGGACAGTTAATGGCTACACCTTC. The chain employs TRBV19 and TRBJ1-2; 7 nucleotides align to TRBD1. In germline, CDR1 is LNHDA, CDR2 SQIVND (reference sequence). The V and J ends lost 5 bases and 6 bases, in that order; junction bases with no gene match: 6. This CDR3 has 13 residues.

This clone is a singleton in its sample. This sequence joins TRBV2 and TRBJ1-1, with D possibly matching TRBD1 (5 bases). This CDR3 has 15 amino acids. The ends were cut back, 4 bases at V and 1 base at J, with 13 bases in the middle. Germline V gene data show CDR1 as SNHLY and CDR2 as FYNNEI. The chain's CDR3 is CASSVRGIRNTEAFF. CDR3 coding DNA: TGTGCCAGCAGTGTGCGGGGGATCAGGAACACTGAAGCTTTCTTT.

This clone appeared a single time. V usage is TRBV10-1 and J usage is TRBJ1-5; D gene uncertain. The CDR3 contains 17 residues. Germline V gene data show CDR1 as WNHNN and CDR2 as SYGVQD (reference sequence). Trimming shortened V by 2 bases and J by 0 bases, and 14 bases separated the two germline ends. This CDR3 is CASSETPSPSSNQPQHF. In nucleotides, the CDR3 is TGCGCCAGCAGTGAGACCCCTAGTCCTAGTAGCAATCAGCCCCAGCATTTT.

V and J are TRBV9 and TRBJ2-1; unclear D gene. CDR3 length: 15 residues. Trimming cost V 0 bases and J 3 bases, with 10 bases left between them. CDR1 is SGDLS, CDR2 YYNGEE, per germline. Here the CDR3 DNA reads TGTGCCAGCAGCGTAGAACTCACCAACTACAATGAGCAGTTCTTC. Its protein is CASSVELTNYNEQFF.

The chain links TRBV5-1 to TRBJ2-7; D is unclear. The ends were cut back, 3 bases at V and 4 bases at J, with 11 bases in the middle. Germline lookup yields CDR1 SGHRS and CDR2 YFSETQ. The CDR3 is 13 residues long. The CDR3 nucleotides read TGCGCCAGCAGCTCCCAGCAGAAGTACGAGCAGTACTTC. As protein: CASSSQQKYEQYF.

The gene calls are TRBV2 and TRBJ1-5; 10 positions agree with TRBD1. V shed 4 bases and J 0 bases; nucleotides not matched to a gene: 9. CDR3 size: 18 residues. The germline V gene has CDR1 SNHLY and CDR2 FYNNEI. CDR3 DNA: TGTGCCAGCAGTGTAAGTCGGGACAGGGGATATAGCAATCAGCCCCAGCATTTT. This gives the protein CASSVSRDRGYSNQPQHF.

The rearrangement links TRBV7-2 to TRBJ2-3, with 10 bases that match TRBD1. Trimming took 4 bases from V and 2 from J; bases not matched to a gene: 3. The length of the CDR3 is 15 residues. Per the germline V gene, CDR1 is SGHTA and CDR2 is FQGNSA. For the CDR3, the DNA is TGTGCCAGCAGCTGGGACAGGGGTTACACAGATACGCAGTATTTT. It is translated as CASSWDRGYTDTQYF.